A selection of T cell receptor beta chains follows, all from one sample in a study of blood T cells in healthy people across ages. Each CDR3 protein gets one entry after TCRdb re-called the 5' RACE reads with MiXCR. The sample yields about 640,000 distinct CDR3 sequences, approximately 50% seen once. What was sequenced was blood. Receptor source: a man aged 60 to 75 in good health. Each CDR3 is given with its conserved first and last residue. A D gene is named only where the DNA matches it firmly. Some rows have no size entry. The others give once, few or many, or a class for an expanded clone.

d_call	v_call	j_call	clone_size	cdr3_nt	cdr3_aa
-	TRBV7-6	TRBJ2-3	-	TGTGCCAGCAGCCCAAGGTCCGGGGTCCTGGCGCGGGCGCGCACAGATACGCAGTATTTT	CASSPRSGVLARARTDTQYF
TRBD1	TRBV20-1	TRBJ1-4	once	TGCAGTGCTAGAGATCAGGACAGGGACGATGAAAAACTGTTTTTT	CSARDQDRDDEKLFF
-	TRBV14	TRBJ1-6	-	TGTGCCAGCAGCCAAGATATTACCTCCTATAATTCACCCCTCCACTTT	CASSQDITSYNSPLHF
-	TRBV29-1	TRBJ2-3	few	TGCAGCGTTGGGCTTGAGGTTAGAGATACGCAGTATTTT	CSVGLEVRDTQYF
TRBD2	TRBV20-1	TRBJ2-5	-	TGCAGTGCTAGCTCACAACGGGGGGACCAAGAGACCCAGTACTTC	CSASSQRGDQETQYF
TRBD1	TRBV10-3	TRBJ1-2	-	TGTGCCATCAGTGGACAGGGGAACTATGGCTACACCTTC	CAISGQGNYGYTF
-	TRBV6-2/TRBV6-3	TRBJ2-6	-	TGTGCCAGCGGCGAGATCAAACAGGGAGCCAACGTCCTGACTTTC	CASGEIKQGANVLTF
-	TRBV6-2/TRBV6-3	TRBJ2-7	many	TGTGCCAGCAGTCCGCCAGGGGTCGAGCAGTACTTC	CASSPPGVEQYF
-	TRBV4-1	TRBJ2-3	-	TGCGCCAGCAGCCAATCTACGGGGGTCCCAACAGATACGCAGTATTTT	CASSQSTGVPTDTQYF
-	TRBV28	TRBJ2-1	few	TGTGCCAGCAGTCCCCTAGGGGGGGGGGACAATGAGCAGTTCTTC	CASSPLGGGDNEQFF
-	TRBV29-1	TRBJ2-3	few	TGCAGCGTTGAAGATCTCAATACGCAGTATTTT	CSVEDLNTQYF
TRBD2	TRBV20-1	TRBJ2-1	-	TGCAGTGCTAGACACGGGACTAGCGGGGGCGGTGAGCAGTTCTTC	CSARHGTSGGGEQFF
TRBD1	TRBV4-1	TRBJ1-1	once	TGCGCCAGCAGCCAAGATCCGGGACAGGTAGTGAACACTGAAGCTTTCTTT	CASSQDPGQVVNTEAFF
-	TRBV12-3/TRBV12-4	TRBJ1-1	-	TGTGCCAGCAGTTCCCCAGGGGTTGGGATGAACACTGAAGCTTTCTTT	CASSSPGVGMNTEAFF
-	TRBV6-2/TRBV6-3	TRBJ2-7	many	TGTGCCAGCAGACTCCCCGGGGGATCCTACGAGCAGTACTTC	CASRLPGGSYEQYF
TRBD2	TRBV3-1	TRBJ2-1	-	TGTGCCAGCAGACAGACTAGCGGGGGGGCTCGGTCCTACAATGAGCAGTTCTTC	CASRQTSGGARSYNEQFF
TRBD1	TRBV7-9	TRBJ2-5	-	TGTGCCAGCGGCACAGGGGCAGCAGAGACCCAGTACTTC	CASGTGAAETQYF
-	TRBV29-1	TRBJ1-4	-	TGCAGCGTTGAGCTTGGACGCGGGACAGAAAAACTGTTTTTT	CSVELGRGTEKLFF
-	TRBV4-2	TRBJ2-7	-	TGTGCCAGCAGCCCCCATCAGGGAGTTATCGACGAGCAGTACTTC	CASSPHQGVIDEQYF
-	TRBV28	TRBJ1-1	-	TGTGCCAGCACCCCTAGCCCTTTCACTGAAGCTTTCTTT	CASTPSPFTEAFF
TRBD1	TRBV12-3/TRBV12-4	TRBJ1-2	-	TGTGCCAGCAGGCGGACAGGGGATGGCTACACCTTC	CASRRTGDGYTF
-	TRBV6-1	TRBJ2-1	-	TGTGCCAGCAGCCGACTCGGGTGGGACGACTCCTACAATGAGCAGTTCTTC	CASSRLGWDDSYNEQFF
-	TRBV6-1	TRBJ2-1	-	TGTGCCAGCCAGGTAGGGTCCTACAATGAGCAGTTCTTC	CASQVGSYNEQFF
-	TRBV4-2	TRBJ2-1	few	TGTGCCAGCAGCCACCAGACTGGCCGAGACAATGAGCAGTTCTTC	CASSHQTGRDNEQFF
-	TRBV12-3/TRBV12-4	TRBJ2-1	few	TGTGCCAGCAGTTTTAACACCTTGGGTAATGAGCAGTTCTTC	CASSFNTLGNEQFF
-	TRBV11-3	TRBJ1-1	few	TGTGCCAGCAGCTCCGGGACGCCGAACACTGAAGCTTTCTTT	CASSSGTPNTEAFF
-	TRBV25-1	TRBJ1-2	-	TGTGCCAGCACCAACCTAGGGGAGGACTATGGCTACACCTTC	CASTNLGEDYGYTF
-	TRBV12-3/TRBV12-4	TRBJ1-2	-	TGTGCCAGCCACCTCAGGGGCGGATATGGCTACACCTTC	CASHLRGGYGYTF
TRBD1	TRBV28	TRBJ2-1	-	TGTGCCAGCAGTTTGGGACAGGGAGAGGGTGAGCAGTTCTTC	CASSLGQGEGEQFF
TRBD2	TRBV15	TRBJ2-5	few	TGTGCCACCAGCATGGGACTAGCGGGGTCGGTGGGAGAGACCCAGTACTTC	CATSMGLAGSVGETQYF
TRBD1	TRBV29-1	TRBJ2-1	few	TGCAGCGCTCAGAAAATGGGACAGGGTATCAAGTTCTTC	CSAQKMGQGIKFF
-	TRBV27	TRBJ1-6	-	TGTGCCAGCAGTTTATCGAGGGGGATGAATTCACCCCTCCACTTT	CASSLSRGMNSPLHF
TRBD1	TRBV20-1	TRBJ1-5	-	TGCAGTGCCACCGGGACAGGGATGAGCCAGCCCCAGCATTTT	CSATGTGMSQPQHF
TRBD2	TRBV4-3	TRBJ2-7	-	TGCGCCAGCAGCCAAATTACGGGGGGCGAGCAGTACTTC	CASSQITGGEQYF
TRBD2	TRBV12-3/TRBV12-4	TRBJ2-1	-	TGTGCCAGCAGTCCAAGCGGGACTGGCTCCTACAATGAGCAGTTCTTC	CASSPSGTGSYNEQFF
-	TRBV4-1	TRBJ1-6	-	TGCGCCAGCAGCCCACGACAGGTCCGGGTTTCACCCCTCCACTTT	CASSPRQVRVSPLHF
-	TRBV10-2	TRBJ2-6	-	TGCGCCAGCAGTGAGGCGAAGGCTGGGGGGTTCACTGGGGCCAACGTCCTGACTTTC	CASSEAKAGGFTGANVLTF
TRBD2	TRBV11-2	TRBJ2-3	-	TGTGCCAGCAGCCCCGGGGGGGCGGTGACAGATACGCAGTATTTT	CASSPGGAVTDTQYF
-	TRBV7-9	TRBJ1-1	few	TGTGCCAGCAGCTCGAGAGCAGGGATAACTGAAGCTTTCTTT	CASSSRAGITEAFF
-	TRBV5-1	TRBJ2-5	-	TGCGCCAGCAGCCCACCGGTTTGGCTTGGGACCCAGTACTTC	CASSPPVWLGTQYF
-	TRBV27	TRBJ2-5	-	TGTGCCAGCAGTTTGGGAAAGACCCAGTACTTC	CASSLGKTQYF
-	TRBV27	TRBJ1-4	-	TGTGCCAGCAGTTTATCCCCATTGGACCGCTATGAAAAACTGTTTTTT	CASSLSPLDRYEKLFF
TRBD2	TRBV28	TRBJ2-3	many	TGTGCCAGCAAGGCTAGCGGGGGGGGCACAGATACGCAGTATTTT	CASKASGGGTDTQYF
TRBD1	TRBV2	TRBJ1-6	-	TGTGCCAGCAGCTCCGGGACAGCATATTCACCCCTCCACTTT	CASSSGTAYSPLHF
-	TRBV9	TRBJ2-5	-	TGTGCCAGCAGCGTAGGGACTTTCGAGACCCAGTACTTC	CASSVGTFETQYF
-	TRBV4-2	TRBJ1-2	-	TGTGCCAGCAGCCAAGAGCGGGAGAACTATGGCTACACCTTC	CASSQERENYGYTF
-	TRBV12-3/TRBV12-4	TRBJ1-2	-	TGTGCCAGCAGCCGTAGATTAGGGAGTTACACCTTC	CASSRRLGSYTF
TRBD2	TRBV7-2	TRBJ2-1	-	TGTGCCAGCAGCTTAAGCGGGGGCCGAAGGGGCAATGAGCAGTTCTTC	CASSLSGGRRGNEQFF
-	TRBV28	TRBJ2-7	-	TGTGCCAGCAGTTTAGGGTCGGCAGCCTACGAGCAGTACTTC	CASSLGSAAYEQYF
-	TRBV7-2	TRBJ2-6	-	TGTGCCAGCAGCTATTTCTGGGCCAACGTCCTGACTTTC	CASSYFWANVLTF
-	TRBV25-1	TRBJ2-5	few	TGTGCCAGCAGTGAAGGGATGCGGGGACGAGAGACCCAGTACTTC	CASSEGMRGRETQYF
TRBD1	TRBV2	TRBJ1-2	-	TGTGCCGGCAGTGCGGCAGGGGGCCACTATGGCTACACCTTC	CAGSAAGGHYGYTF
TRBD1	TRBV5-1	TRBJ1-4	-	TGCGCCAGCAGCTTGGCCGGACAGGGCAGTGAAAAACTGTTTTTT	CASSLAGQGSEKLFF
TRBD2	TRBV10-3	TRBJ2-7	once	TGTGCCATCAGGCCCGGACTAGCGGGGAACGAGCAGTACTTC	CAIRPGLAGNEQYF
-	TRBV4-1	TRBJ2-5	few	TGCGCCAGCAGCCAACAGCTTTCCGGGACACAAGAGACCCAGTACTTC	CASSQQLSGTQETQYF